This section outlines one TCR beta chain sequence together with its context. Its antigen remains unknown. The sample is drawn from a study of OX40 agonist ivuxolimab in advanced cancers. Study information: Patients were treated with ivuxolimab, an agonistic anti-OX40 (CD134) antibody.

Produced via immunoSEQ multiplex PCR; TCRdb's table is partial and in-frame only. The sample lists fewer than 70,000 clones, around 83% occurring once. Whole-study findings and limits: Certain nonresponders likewise exhibited a low normalized T-cell clonal expansion. In the 0.1 to 3.0 mg/kg range, CD4+ and CD8+ blood T cells had expanded clonally by week 6.

The ends were cut back, 3 bases at V and 0 bases at J, with 8 bases in the middle. Germline lookup yields CDR1 SGHNT and CDR2 YYREEE (reference sequence). The CDR3 is made up of 14 amino acids. The chain has TRBV5-4 and TRBJ2-3, with D possibly TRBD2 on 6 matching bases. The receptor was derived from an adult with an advanced solid tumor such as melanoma, head and neck, liver or kidney cancer. Sequenced here: CD4+ or CD8+ T cells sorted from blood, sampled in a trial of the OX40 agonist ivuxolimab. CDR3 sequence reads: CASSYGGSTDTQYF. The CDR3 region has the DNA TGTGCCAGCAGCTATGGGGGGAGCACAGATACGCAGTATTTT.